The clone carrying this T cell receptor (beta chain) has a handful of counts. Its antigen is currently unknown. CDR1 LNHNV and CDR2 YYDKDF come from the germline V gene (reference sequence). This CDR3 is 15 amino acids long. Trimming took 0 bases from V and 2 from J; bases not matched to a gene: 0. The sample is drawn from a study of cytomegalovirus exposure and HLA in healthy donors. Points from the study as a whole: Previously analyzed data showed that most TCR beta V segments were productive at a frequency of about 87% or about 30%.

PCR used 60 Vbeta primers and 13 Jbeta primers. Clones were read by immunoSEQ multiplex PCR, and TCRdb kept only the in-frame ones, dropping some. The profile shows 150,000 to 200,000 clones, roughly 79% of them singletons. This sequence originates from a man aged 18 to 30 in good health and CMV-seropositive. This sequence joins TRBV15 and TRBJ1-4, with 7 bases matching TRBD1. Sequenced: PBMCs. The CDR3 spells CATSREGGTNEKLFF. CDR3 bases: TGTGCCACCAGCAGAGAAGGGGGCACTAATGAAAAACTGTTTTTT. Together with reference TRBV15 and TRBJ1-4, the CDR3 gives the full variable domain: DAMVIQNPRYQVTQFGKPVTLSCSQTLNHNVMYWYQQKSSQAPKLLFHYYDKDFNNEADTPDNFQSRRPNTSFCFLDIRSPGLGDTAMYLCATSREGGTNEKLFFGSGTQLSVL.